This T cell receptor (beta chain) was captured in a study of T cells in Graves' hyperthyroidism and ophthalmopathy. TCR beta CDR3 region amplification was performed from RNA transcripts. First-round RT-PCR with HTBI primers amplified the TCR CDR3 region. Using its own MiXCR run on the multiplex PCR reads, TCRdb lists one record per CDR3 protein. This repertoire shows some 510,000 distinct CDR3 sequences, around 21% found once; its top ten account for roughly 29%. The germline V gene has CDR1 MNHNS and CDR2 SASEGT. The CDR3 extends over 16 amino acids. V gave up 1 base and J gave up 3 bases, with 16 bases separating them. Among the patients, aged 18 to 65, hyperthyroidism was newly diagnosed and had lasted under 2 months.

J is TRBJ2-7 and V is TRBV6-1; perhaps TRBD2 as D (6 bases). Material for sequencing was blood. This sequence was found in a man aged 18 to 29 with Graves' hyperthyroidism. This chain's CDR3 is CASSEGHLGLLYEQYF. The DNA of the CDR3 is TGTGCCAGCAGTGAAGGGCACCTGGGACTCCTCTACGAGCAGTACTTC.